This T cell receptor (beta chain) stems from a study of OX40 agonist ivuxolimab in advanced cancers. Study-wide results and limits: CD8+ T cells were the subset that, on average, had more expanded clones than CD4+. Certain nonresponding patients likewise had low normalized T-cell clonal expansion. Both blood CD4+ and CD8+ T cells showed clonal growth by week 6 at 0.1 to 3.0 mg/kg.

The CDR3 spans 13 residues. CDR1 and CDR2 from the germline V gene are MDHEN and SYDVKM. V lost 7 bases, J lost 2 bases, and 12 bases lay in between. The method was immunoSEQ multiplex PCR; TCRdb's version includes in-frame clones alone and lacks a portion of them. Of about 150,000 clones in the sample, 90% to 95% were seen once. Points on this clone: Antigen unknown.

This TCR came from an adult with an advanced solid tumor such as melanoma, head and neck, liver or kidney cancer. Sequenced material: CD4+ or CD8+ T cells sorted from blood, taken in a trial of the OX40 agonist ivuxolimab. The V and J genes are TRBV28 and TRBJ2-7, with D tentatively TRBD2 (5 bases). The CDR3 spells CASKGENTYEQYF. The CDR3 nucleotides read TGTGCCAGCAAGGGAGAGAACACCTACGAGCAGTACTTC.